The rows below give T cell receptor beta chains drawn from one sample of a study of T cells after yellow fever vaccination. TCRdb re-called the 5' RACE reads with MiXCR, one entry per CDR3 protein. The sample consists of around 610,000 distinct CDR3 sequences, about 14% of them appearing once. Here the sequenced sample was PBMCs, taken on the day of the yellow fever booster vaccination. Receptors were obtained from a man younger than 40 who received the YFV17D yellow fever vaccine. Each CDR3 is given with its conserved first and last residue. D genes are given only for firm matches. Rows give clone size only sometimes, using once, few, many, or a class for an expanded clone.

d_gene: .; abundance: few; v_gene: TRBV5-4; j_gene: TRBJ2-3; CDR3aa: CASSLESSSTDTQYF; CDR3nt: TGTGCCAGCAGCTTGGAGTCTAGCAGCACAGATACGCAGTATTTT
d_gene: TRBD2; abundance: .; v_gene: TRBV6-2/TRBV6-3; j_gene: TRBJ2-6; CDR3aa: CASLPGGHRSAGANVLTF; CDR3nt: TGTGCCAGCTTGCCGGGAGGGCACAGATCCGCCGGGGCCAACGTCCTGACTTTC
d_gene: .; abundance: few; v_gene: TRBV6-5; j_gene: TRBJ2-2; CDR3aa: CASSYFSNTGELFF; CDR3nt: TGTGCCAGCAGTTACTTTTCGAACACCGGGGAGCTGTTTTTT
d_gene: .; abundance: few; v_gene: TRBV19; j_gene: TRBJ1-5; CDR3aa: CASSSDGSLSF; CDR3nt: TGTGCCAGTAGCTCGGACGGAAGCCTGAGTTTT
d_gene: .; abundance: few; v_gene: TRBV11-3; j_gene: TRBJ1-1; CDR3aa: CASSLIGGSEAFF; CDR3nt: TGTGCCAGCAGCTTAATCGGGGGGTCGGAAGCTTTCTTT
d_gene: .; abundance: .; v_gene: TRBV27; j_gene: TRBJ2-7; CDR3aa: CASRLADPPYERYF; CDR3nt: TGTGCCAGCAGGCTAGCAGACCCTCCCTACGAGCGGTACTTC
d_gene: TRBD1; abundance: few; v_gene: TRBV5-1; j_gene: TRBJ1-3; CDR3aa: CASTSGQGGGNTIYF; CDR3nt: TGCGCCAGCACTTCAGGACAGGGCGGAGGAAACACCATATATTTT
d_gene: .; abundance: .; v_gene: TRBV19; j_gene: TRBJ2-7; CDR3aa: CASSAGANQGEQYF; CDR3nt: TGTGCCAGTAGTGCGGGAGCAAACCAGGGGGAGCAGTACTTC
d_gene: TRBD2; abundance: few; v_gene: TRBV9; j_gene: TRBJ2-7; CDR3aa: CASSVGGLAGHEQYF; CDR3nt: TGTGCCAGCAGCGTAGGGGGACTAGCGGGACACGAGCAGTACTTC
d_gene: .; abundance: few; v_gene: TRBV5-1; j_gene: TRBJ2-1; CDR3aa: CASTRTNNEQFF; CDR3nt: TGCGCCAGCACCAGAACCAACAATGAGCAGTTCTTC
d_gene: .; abundance: few; v_gene: TRBV6-4; j_gene: TRBJ2-3; CDR3aa: CASSDSMGTGGTQYF; CDR3nt: TGTGCCAGCAGTGACTCGATGGGCACGGGTGGCACGCAGTATTTT
d_gene: .; abundance: few; v_gene: TRBV12-3/TRBV12-4; j_gene: TRBJ1-5; CDR3aa: CATSWASNQPQHF; CDR3nt: TGTGCCACTAGTTGGGCAAGCAATCAGCCCCAGCATTTT
d_gene: TRBD1; abundance: .; v_gene: TRBV10-3; j_gene: TRBJ1-1; CDR3aa: CAISRQGTEAFF; CDR3nt: TGTGCCATCAGCCGACAGGGGACTGAAGCTTTCTTT
d_gene: TRBD2; abundance: few; v_gene: TRBV27; j_gene: TRBJ2-3; CDR3aa: CASHGRANRGLAGVTDTQYF; CDR3nt: TGTGCCAGCCACGGGAGGGCTAACAGGGGACTAGCGGGAGTGACAGATACGCAGTATTTT
d_gene: .; abundance: .; v_gene: TRBV6-2/TRBV6-3; j_gene: TRBJ1-1; CDR3aa: CASSYDIRGSTEAFF; CDR3nt: TGTGCCAGCAGTTACGATATCCGGGGGAGCACTGAAGCTTTCTTT
d_gene: .; abundance: .; v_gene: TRBV7-8; j_gene: TRBJ1-1; CDR3aa: CASSPPGRGYTEAFF; CDR3nt: TGTGCCAGCAGCCCCCCGGGGCGCGGATACACTGAAGCTTTCTTT
d_gene: TRBD1; abundance: few; v_gene: TRBV5-4; j_gene: TRBJ2-5; CDR3aa: CASSFSALTGGPQETQYF; CDR3nt: TGTGCCAGCAGCTTCTCCGCACTGACAGGGGGCCCGCAAGAGACCCAGTACTTC
d_gene: .; abundance: .; v_gene: TRBV19; j_gene: TRBJ1-6; CDR3aa: CASRALSAGNSPLHF; CDR3nt: TGTGCCAGTAGAGCGCTTTCCGCGGGGAATTCACCCCTCCACTTT
d_gene: TRBD1; abundance: .; v_gene: TRBV6-5; j_gene: TRBJ2-1; CDR3aa: CASSLYPGQGLSEQFF; CDR3nt: TGTGCCAGCAGTTTATACCCGGGACAGGGACTGTCTGAGCAGTTCTTC
d_gene: .; abundance: few; v_gene: TRBV9; j_gene: TRBJ2-1; CDR3aa: CASGGTNVKEQFF; CDR3nt: TGTGCCAGCGGCGGGACCAATGTCAAGGAGCAGTTCTTC
d_gene: TRBD2; abundance: few; v_gene: TRBV5-1; j_gene: TRBJ2-2; CDR3aa: CASSLFLAGATGELFF; CDR3nt: TGCGCCAGCAGCTTGTTTCTAGCGGGAGCCACCGGGGAGCTGTTTTTT
d_gene: TRBD2; abundance: few; v_gene: TRBV5-5; j_gene: TRBJ2-1; CDR3aa: CASSLGLRREDGEQFF; CDR3nt: TGTGCCAGCAGCTTGGGTCTTAGGCGGGAGGATGGTGAGCAGTTCTTC
d_gene: TRBD2; abundance: few; v_gene: TRBV3-1; j_gene: TRBJ2-7; CDR3aa: CASSQDHLLAGRYEQYF; CDR3nt: TGTGCCAGCAGCCAAGATCACCTCCTAGCGGGACGGTACGAGCAGTACTTC
d_gene: .; abundance: few; v_gene: TRBV9; j_gene: TRBJ2-3; CDR3aa: CASSAGADTQYF; CDR3nt: TGTGCCAGCAGCGCAGGCGCGGATACGCAGTATTTT
d_gene: TRBD1; abundance: .; v_gene: TRBV18; j_gene: TRBJ2-7; CDR3aa: CASSPGSTGDYEQYF; CDR3nt: TGTGCCAGCTCCCCAGGATCTACAGGGGACTACGAGCAGTACTTC
d_gene: TRBD2; abundance: few; v_gene: TRBV7-8; j_gene: TRBJ2-1; CDR3aa: CASSTTVPGLAPSSYNEQFF; CDR3nt: TGTGCCAGCAGCACCACAGTCCCGGGACTAGCTCCGAGCTCCTACAATGAGCAGTTCTTC
d_gene: .; abundance: .; v_gene: TRBV18; j_gene: TRBJ2-7; CDR3aa: CASSSSRDHEQYF; CDR3nt: TGTGCCAGCTCAAGCTCGCGGGATCACGAGCAGTACTTC
d_gene: TRBD1; abundance: few; v_gene: TRBV7-8; j_gene: TRBJ1-3; CDR3aa: CASSLQGASGNTIYF; CDR3nt: TGTGCCAGCAGCTTACAGGGGGCCTCTGGAAACACCATATATTTT
d_gene: TRBD1; abundance: few; v_gene: TRBV6-4; j_gene: TRBJ1-5; CDR3aa: CASRVTFDVGRHRGPGNQPQHF; CDR3nt: TGTGCCAGCAGAGTAACCTTCGACGTGGGTAGACACAGGGGGCCAGGCAATCAGCCCCAGCATTTT
d_gene: TRBD1; abundance: many; v_gene: TRBV5-4; j_gene: TRBJ2-5; CDR3aa: CASSSRQGRGETQYF; CDR3nt: TGTGCCAGCAGCTCCAGACAGGGGCGAGGAGAGACCCAGTACTTC
d_gene: TRBD1; abundance: few; v_gene: TRBV7-2; j_gene: TRBJ2-4; CDR3aa: CASSPPLTGKGQNIQYF; CDR3nt: TGTGCCAGCAGCCCCCCCCTGACAGGGAAGGGACAAAACATTCAGTACTTC
d_gene: .; abundance: many; v_gene: TRBV15; j_gene: TRBJ2-3; CDR3aa: CATSTGGTDTQYF; CDR3nt: TGTGCCACCAGCACTGGGGGCACAGATACGCAGTATTTT
d_gene: .; abundance: .; v_gene: TRBV10-3; j_gene: TRBJ1-5; CDR3aa: CAISGTAEEPQHF; CDR3nt: TGTGCCATCAGTGGGACTGCTGAAGAGCCCCAGCATTTT
d_gene: .; abundance: .; v_gene: TRBV20-1; j_gene: TRBJ1-1; CDR3aa: CGGAVVNTEAFF; CDR3nt: TGCGGAGGGGCTGTAGTCAACACTGAAGCTTTCTTT
d_gene: .; abundance: few; v_gene: TRBV29-1; j_gene: TRBJ2-7; CDR3aa: CSVGFVYEQYF; CDR3nt: TGCAGCGTTGGGTTTGTCTACGAGCAGTACTTC
d_gene: .; abundance: .; v_gene: TRBV7-2; j_gene: TRBJ2-7; CDR3aa: CASSYDETGSYEQYF; CDR3nt: TGTGCCAGCAGCTACGATGAGACAGGATCCTACGAGCAGTACTTC
d_gene: .; abundance: .; v_gene: TRBV6-1; j_gene: TRBJ2-2; CDR3aa: CASRPAWPNTGELFF; CDR3nt: TGTGCCAGCAGACCCGCGTGGCCGAACACCGGGGAGCTGTTTTTT
d_gene: TRBD2; abundance: .; v_gene: TRBV19; j_gene: TRBJ2-1; CDR3aa: CASSPDGAGGHYNEQFF; CDR3nt: TGTGCCAGTAGTCCTGACGGAGCGGGAGGGCACTACAATGAGCAGTTCTTC
d_gene: TRBD1; abundance: few; v_gene: TRBV4-3; j_gene: TRBJ2-3; CDR3aa: CASSQQGVTDTQYF; CDR3nt: TGCGCCAGCAGTCAACAGGGGGTCACAGATACGCAGTATTTT
d_gene: .; abundance: few; v_gene: TRBV5-1; j_gene: TRBJ2-1; CDR3aa: CASSLPVADNEQFF; CDR3nt: TGCGCCAGCAGCTTGCCGGTAGCAGACAATGAGCAGTTCTTC
d_gene: .; abundance: few; v_gene: TRBV28; j_gene: TRBJ1-3; CDR3aa: CASSLGGWGFNTIYF; CDR3nt: TGTGCCAGCAGTTTAGGCGGGTGGGGGTTCAACACCATATATTTT
d_gene: .; abundance: .; v_gene: TRBV5-4; j_gene: TRBJ2-3; CDR3aa: CASSLEWEPRHTQYF; CDR3nt: TGTGCCAGCAGCTTGGAATGGGAGCCTCGACATACGCAGTATTTT
d_gene: TRBD1; abundance: few; v_gene: TRBV7-2; j_gene: TRBJ1-2; CDR3aa: CASSPRTGEAYGYTF; CDR3nt: TGTGCCAGCAGCCCTCGGACAGGGGAGGCGTATGGCTACACCTTC
d_gene: .; abundance: .; v_gene: TRBV28; j_gene: TRBJ1-4; CDR3aa: CASSPGLKNEKLFF; CDR3nt: TGTGCCAGCAGCCCCGGACTGAAGAATGAAAAACTGTTTTTT